This T cell receptor beta chain was captured in a study of blood T cells in healthy people across ages (dated by TCRdb to 2013 to 2016). Study-wide context: In model experiments, template switching captured roughly one uniquely barcoded TCR beta cDNA molecule for every two T cells. The donors were split into four age groups: young (average about 15 years), middle-aged (roughly 42), aged (roughly 65) and long-lived (roughly 88). Using deep sequencing normalized with unique cDNA molecular identifiers, the study measured how TCR beta repertoire diversity changes with age. Using the same blood draw, the study looked at two additional independent replicas of 1 million unique cDNA reads for two donors, one aged 18 to 30 and the other aged 80 or older. To avoid experimental bias, donors of different ages were randomly spread across the sequencing lanes.

This clonotype turned up a few times. There is no known antigen for this receptor. The sample holds no much larger clone one base away, and base qualities are not on file. CDR1 and CDR2 (KGHSH, LQKENI) derive from the germline V gene. From its cysteine to its phenylalanine, the CDR3 spans 15 amino acids. Of the read, only the CDR3 DNA is kept; its 45 bases are in frame from base 1. V is cut by 0 bases and J by 3 bases, and the space between the germline ends is 12 bases. What the study reported, not specific to this receptor: Because the CMV infection status of the donors was unknown, age-related changes in expanded clonotypes may potentially have been confounded. Total diversity estimates from one million sequenced T cells were considered lower bounds and underestimates. Bulk unsorted PBMC profiling prevented conclusive comparison of naive and antigen-experienced compartments. As age increased, observed TCR beta diversity per million T cells dropped in a roughly linear way, and a significant reduction was already evident by age approximately 40. There was a strong correlation between observed TCR beta diversity and the percentage of naive T cells measured by flow cytometry. Compared with the aged group, the long-lived group had more naive CD4+ T cells, fewer expanded clones and increased TCR diversity, suggesting age selection.

Donors were about 36 systemically healthy Caucasian individuals from Russia aged 6 to 90 years. Each donor gave 8 to 10 milliliters of peripheral blood, drawn into EDTA-treated Vacutainer tubes. Ficoll-Paque density-gradient centrifugation was used to isolate PBMCs, with at least 7 million per sample. Total RNA, at least 6 micrograms per sample, was extracted from PBMCs with Trizol reagent. The percentages of naive CD45RAhigh/CD27high T cells were determined by flow cytometry on a PBMC aliquot from every donor. Receptor amplification or capture employed 5' RACE. A second PCR of about 7 to 12 cycles was run with a J-beta primer mix and a sample-barcoded 5' primer. A template-switch 5' adaptor carrying 12 random nucleotides introduced a unique molecular identifier onto each TCR beta cDNA molecule. Each sample yielded at least 3 million CDR3-containing paired-end reads. The Mint cDNA synthesis kit, primed by a TRBC-specific oligonucleotide, was used to synthesize first-strand cDNA from all RNA. All cDNA was treated with uracil-DNA glycosylase and then went through a first 18-cycle PCR with the universal primers M1SS and BC2_uni_R. On the study's bioinformatics: Each sample was normalized by randomly selecting 1 million high-quality reads, each carrying a distinct molecular identifier. Reads sharing molecular identifiers were discarded rather than binned into consensus sequences. CDR3 identification, clonotype clustering and error correction used MiTCR with a Q25 quality threshold and the strictest error-elimination algorithm. Lower-bound total TCR beta diversity was estimated with a nonparametric unseen species model using Euler transformation. The raw public reads went through TCRdb reprocessing: fastp at Q25, MiXCR clone calling, in-frame beta chains kept. For every CDR3 protein sequence, its rows merge into one entry that carries the most common genes and DNA. TCRdb, rather than the study authors, made the V and J calls. This sample comprises fewer than 2,000,000 distinct CDR3 sequences, approximately 39% of them detected only once. The ten most abundant clones make up roughly 24% of the sample.

The source is a human donor in good health. The sequencing input was blood. Recombination linked TRBV18 to TRBJ2-7, and possibly TRBD1, on 5 matching bases. The bases are TGTGCCAGCTCACCACCGAATCCTAGGGGCTACGAGCAGTACTTC. Its translation reads: CASSPPNPRGYEQYF.